The rows below give T cell receptor beta chains drawn from one sample of a study of blood T cell repertoires in COVID-19. Assay: immunoSEQ multiplex PCR; the TCRdb copy retains only in-frame clones and omits some. The repertoire holds around 130,000 clones, around nine tenths seen once, with less than 2.5% in the top ten. Sequencing was carried out using peripheral blood. The receptors come from a woman aged 45-59 years with acute or convalescent COVID-19. Both conserved end residues are part of each CDR3. Fields, in order: V gene, J gene, clone size, D gene, CDR3 DNA, CDR3 protein. D genes are given only for firm matches. Not every row has a clone size; where given, it reads once, few, many or a size class.

>TRBV19|TRBJ2-2|NA|NA
TGTGCCAGTGGAGGGGGGGTCACACCATCCGGGGAGCTGTTTTTT
CASGGGVTPSGELFF
>TRBV5-1|TRBJ2-1|NA|NA
TGCGCCAGCAGCTCTTTAGCGACTTACAATGAGCAGTTCTTC
CASSSLATYNEQFF
>TRBV19|TRBJ2-7|NA|TRBD2
TGTGCTAGAGGGCCCCGGGGGGGATCCTACGAGCAGTACTTC
CARGPRGGSYEQYF
>TRBV6-5|TRBJ1-2|NA|NA
TGTGCCAGCAGTACCCCGTACGGTGCTAACTATGGCTACACCTTC
CASSTPYGANYGYTF
>TRBV7-9|TRBJ2-5|NA|TRBD1
TGTGCCAGCAGCTTATCAGGACAGGGGGGAGAGACCCAGTACTTC
CASSLSGQGGETQYF
>TRBV12-5|TRBJ1-3|NA|NA
TGTGCTAGTGGTTTCGGGGACTCTGGAAACACCATATATTTT
CASGFGDSGNTIYF
>TRBV5-1|TRBJ2-2|once|TRBD1
TGCGCCAGCAGCGCGGACAGGGGGCTACGGGAGCTGTTTTTT
CASSADRGLRELFF
>TRBV7-2|TRBJ2-1|once|TRBD2
TGTGCCAGCAGCTTACCACTTATTAGCGGGAGCTCCTACAATGAGCAGTTCTTC
CASSLPLISGSSYNEQFF
>TRBV4-3|TRBJ1-1|NA|NA
TGCGCCAGCAGCCAAGATGTGGGGGGCACTGAAGCTTTCTTT
CASSQDVGGTEAFF
>TRBV12-3/TRBV12-4|TRBJ2-7|NA|TRBD2
TGTGCCAGCGGAATAGCGGGGACCTACGAGCAGTACTTC
CASGIAGTYEQYF
>TRBV10-3|TRBJ2-5|NA|TRBD2
TGTGCCATCAGTGGTGGGAGACTAGCGGGAGTCCTTGACCAAGAGACCCAGTACTTC
CAISGGRLAGVLDQETQYF
>TRBV24-1|TRBJ2-7|NA|NA
TGTGCCACCAGTGATGCGGGGTTCGAGCAGTACTTC
CATSDAGFEQYF
>TRBV10-2|TRBJ1-3|NA|NA
TGCGCCAGCAGTGAGCCCTATAACTCTGGAAACACCATATATTTT
CASSEPYNSGNTIYF
>TRBV9|TRBJ2-4|NA|NA
TGTGCCAGCAGCGTAGGAGGCAGGGGTGAAAACATTCAGTACTTC
CASSVGGRGENIQYF
>TRBV28|TRBJ1-2|NA|NA
TGTGCCAGCAGCGTCGGACAGAACTATGGCTACACCTTC
CASSVGQNYGYTF
>TRBV7-2|TRBJ2-2|NA|NA
TGTGCCAGCAGCTTAGCTTCAGGACAGCTATTCACCGGGGAGCTGTTTTTT
CASSLASGQLFTGELFF
>TRBV30|TRBJ2-7|NA|NA
TGTGCCTGGAGTGTGGGCAGCTACGAGCAGTACTTC
CAWSVGSYEQYF
>TRBV7-3|TRBJ2-3|NA|TRBD1
TGTGCCAGCAGCGGGACAGCAGGGCGCCCAGATACGCAGTATTTT
CASSGTAGRPDTQYF
>TRBV19|TRBJ1-1|NA|NA
TGTGCCAGTAGCCCCGACCGCAGGGGTTTGAACACTGAAGCTTTCTTT
CASSPDRRGLNTEAFF
>TRBV7-3|TRBJ2-1|NA|NA
TGTGCCAGCAGCCCGGGTGGTAGCCTCAATGAGCAGTTCTTC
CASSPGGSLNEQFF
>TRBV6-5|TRBJ2-7|NA|TRBD1
TGTGCCAGCAGGTCGACAGGGGGCGCGTTCCACGAGCAGTACTTC
CASRSTGGAFHEQYF
>TRBV7-9|TRBJ1-2|NA|NA
TGTGCCAGCAGCTTAGCGGTGGGCATCTCGGACTATGGCTACACCTTC
CASSLAVGISDYGYTF
>TRBV12-3/TRBV12-4|TRBJ2-1|NA|NA
TGTGCCAGCAGGGGGGCGGGCAATGAGCAGTTCTTC
CASRGAGNEQFF
>TRBV7-2|TRBJ2-7|NA|NA
TGTGCCAGCAGCTTAGCGGGAGGCCCCTCCTACGAGCAGTACTTC
CASSLAGGPSYEQYF
>TRBV15|TRBJ2-2|NA|NA
TGTGCCACCAGCAGAGTGCAGGGCGGTAACACCGGGGAGCTGTTTTTT
CATSRVQGGNTGELFF
>TRBV19|TRBJ1-2|NA|TRBD1
TGTGCCAGTAGACGGGACAGGGGATATGGCTACACCTTC
CASRRDRGYGYTF
>TRBV19|TRBJ1-6|NA|NA
TGTGCCAGTAGTATTACGGGGTACACCTATAATTCACCCCTCCACTTT
CASSITGYTYNSPLHF
>TRBV12-3/TRBV12-4|TRBJ1-2|NA|NA
TGTGCCAGCAGTTTCAAGCTCTATGGCTACACCTTC
CASSFKLYGYTF
>TRBV11-2|TRBJ1-2|NA|TRBD1
TGTGCCAGCAGCCCCCGGGACAGGGCTAACTATGGCTACACCTTC
CASSPRDRANYGYTF
>TRBV19|TRBJ1-3|NA|TRBD1
TGTGCCAGTAGCCGAGGGACAGGGAAATTCTCTGGAAACACCATATATTTT
CASSRGTGKFSGNTIYF
>TRBV5-4|TRBJ2-1|once|NA
TGTGCCAGCAGCTTGCCTACCTACAATGAGCAGTTCTTC
CASSLPTYNEQFF
>TRBV11-2|TRBJ1-1|NA|NA
TGTGCCAGCAGCTTAGCCCAATACACTGAAGCTTTCTTT
CASSLAQYTEAFF
>TRBV7-6|TRBJ2-3|NA|TRBD2
TGTGCCAGCAGCGCCGTGACTAGCGGGGGGTCAGACCACAGCACAGATACGCAGTATTTT
CASSAVTSGGSDHSTDTQYF
>TRBV10-3|TRBJ2-2|NA|TRBD1
TGTGTGACAGGGAGAGAGGGATCGAACACCGGGGAGCTGTTTTTT
CVTGREGSNTGELFF
>TRBV5-6|TRBJ1-5|NA|NA
TGTGCCAGCAGCTTTCACAGGAGATTCTATAGCAATCAGCCCCAGCATTTT
CASSFHRRFYSNQPQHF
>TRBV4-3|TRBJ1-1|NA|NA
TGCGCCAGCAGCCACCTAGGGGGTCCGAACACTGAAGCTTTCTTT
CASSHLGGPNTEAFF
>TRBV5-1|TRBJ2-2|NA|TRBD2
TGCGCCAGCAGCTCGCCGGGGGATGGCAGCGGGGGGCGCGGGGAGCTGTTTTTT
CASSSPGDGSGGRGELFF
>TRBV4-3|TRBJ2-3|NA|TRBD1
TGCGCCAGCAGCCCCGGACAGGGACCAGATACGCAGTATTTT
CASSPGQGPDTQYF
>TRBV6-1|TRBJ1-1|NA|TRBD1
TGTGCCAGCAGTGACAGGGGGGCGGGTGAAGCTTTCTTT
CASSDRGAGEAFF
>TRBV5-1|TRBJ2-1|NA|TRBD2
TGCGCCAGCAGCTTTGGGACTAGCGGGAGGTACAATGAGCAGTTCTTC
CASSFGTSGRYNEQFF
>TRBV24-1|TRBJ1-4|few|TRBD1
TGTGCCACCAGTGACCTCGGCCTGGGACAGTGGGGCGAAAATGAAAAACTGTTTTTT
CATSDLGLGQWGENEKLFF
>TRBV5-4|TRBJ2-1|NA|NA
TGTGCCAGCAGCTCCCTGACAGTGGGTGAGCAGTTCTTC
CASSSLTVGEQFF
>TRBV5-1|TRBJ1-6|NA|TRBD1
TGCGCCAGCCAGACAGGGGGCGGATCACCCCTCCACTTT
CASQTGGGSPLHF
>TRBV6-4|TRBJ1-1|NA|NA
TGTGCCAGCAGCCGGGAAGAGAACACTGAAGCTTTCTTT
CASSREENTEAFF
>TRBV6-5|TRBJ1-4|NA|NA
TGTGCCAGCAGCCGGAGCCATACTAATGAAAAACTGTTTTTT
CASSRSHTNEKLFF
>TRBV10-3|TRBJ1-5|NA|NA
TGTGCCATCAGTGAGGGGAGGCAGCCCCAGCATTTT
CAISEGRQPQHF
>TRBV7-9|TRBJ2-5|NA|NA
TGTGCCAGCAGCCAACTAGGAGGGACTGCTGAAGAGACCCAGTACTTC
CASSQLGGTAEETQYF
>TRBV27|TRBJ2-7|NA|TRBD1
TGTGCCAGCCGAGAGCCACAGGGGGCCGCCTACGAGCAGTACTTC
CASREPQGAAYEQYF
>TRBV7-2|TRBJ1-3|NA|NA
TGTGCCAGCAGCTTAGGGGGGGGCTCTGGAAACACCATATATTTT
CASSLGGGSGNTIYF
>TRBV6-2/TRBV6-3|TRBJ2-3|NA|TRBD2
TGTGCCAGCAGTTACCCCCGGACTAGCGGCGCCTATAGCACAGATACGCAGTATTTT
CASSYPRTSGAYSTDTQYF
>TRBV9|TRBJ1-2|NA|TRBD1
TGTGCCAGCAGCGCGACAGGGGTCGGTGGCTACACCTTC
CASSATGVGGYTF
>TRBV6-6|TRBJ1-4|few|NA
TGTGCCAGCAGTTACCAGGGGCAGCCACTAGGTGAAAAACTGTTTTTT
CASSYQGQPLGEKLFF
>TRBV5-1|TRBJ1-2|NA|NA
TGCGCCAGCAGCTTGGCCGTGCAGGGCGGCTACACCTTC
CASSLAVQGGYTF
>TRBV7-9|TRBJ2-1|NA|TRBD2
TGTGCCAGCAGCTTAGCCGGTGGACTAGCGGGGTACAATGAGCAGTTCTTC
CASSLAGGLAGYNEQFF
>TRBV29-1|TRBJ2-7|NA|NA
TGCAGCGTTGTTGGGACTCAACCATCCTACGAGCAGTACTTC
CSVVGTQPSYEQYF
>TRBV11-3|TRBJ2-3|NA|NA
TGTGCCAGCAGCTTAGAGCAGTCTCACACAGATACGCAGTATTTT
CASSLEQSHTDTQYF
>TRBV5-8|TRBJ2-1|once|TRBD2
TGTGCCAGCAGCCGACGGACTAGCGGGTATTCCTACAATGAGCAGTTCTTC
CASSRRTSGYSYNEQFF
>TRBV5-1|TRBJ2-7|once|NA
TGCGCCAGCAGCCCCCGGGCAGGGGAATCCTACGAGCAGTACTTC
CASSPRAGESYEQYF
>TRBV9|TRBJ2-5|NA|NA
TGTGCCAGCGGGGGCGAGACCCAGTACTTC
CASGGETQYF
>TRBV16|TRBJ1-3|NA|NA
TGTGCCAGCAGCCCTGACGGGAGCTCTGGAAACACCATATATTTT
CASSPDGSSGNTIYF